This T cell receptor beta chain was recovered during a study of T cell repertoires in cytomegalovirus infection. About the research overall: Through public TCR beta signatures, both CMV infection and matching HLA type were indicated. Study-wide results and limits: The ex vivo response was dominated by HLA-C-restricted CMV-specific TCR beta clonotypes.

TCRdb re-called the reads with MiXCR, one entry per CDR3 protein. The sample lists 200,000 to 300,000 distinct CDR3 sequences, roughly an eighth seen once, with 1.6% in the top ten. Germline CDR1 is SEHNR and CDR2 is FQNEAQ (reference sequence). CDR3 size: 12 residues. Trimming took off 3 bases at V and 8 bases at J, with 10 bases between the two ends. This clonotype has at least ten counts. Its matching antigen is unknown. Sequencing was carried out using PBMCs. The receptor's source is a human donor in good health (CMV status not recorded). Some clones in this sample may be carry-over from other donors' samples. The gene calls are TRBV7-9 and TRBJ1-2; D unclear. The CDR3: CASSFGEAGYTF. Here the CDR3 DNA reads TGTGCCAGCAGCTTCGGGGAGGCCGGCTACACCTTC. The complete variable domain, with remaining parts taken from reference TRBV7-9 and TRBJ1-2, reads DTGVSQNPRHKITKRGQNVTFRCDPISEHNRLYWYRQTLGQGPEFLTYFQNEAQLEKSRLLSDRFSAERPKGSFSTLEIQRTEQGDSAMYLCASSFGEAGYTFGSGTRLTVV.